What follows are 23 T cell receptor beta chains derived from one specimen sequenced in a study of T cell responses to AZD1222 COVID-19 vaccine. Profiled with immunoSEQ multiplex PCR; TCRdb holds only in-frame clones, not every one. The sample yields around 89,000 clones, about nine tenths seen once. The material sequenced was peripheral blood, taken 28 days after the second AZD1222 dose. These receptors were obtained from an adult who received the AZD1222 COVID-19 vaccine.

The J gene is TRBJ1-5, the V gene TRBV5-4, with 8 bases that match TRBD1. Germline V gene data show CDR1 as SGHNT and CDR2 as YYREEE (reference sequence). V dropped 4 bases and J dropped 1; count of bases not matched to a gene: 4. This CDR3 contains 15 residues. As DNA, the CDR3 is TGTGCCAGCAGCCGACAGGGGATGAGCAATCAGCCCCAGCATTTT. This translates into CASSRQGMSNQPQHF.

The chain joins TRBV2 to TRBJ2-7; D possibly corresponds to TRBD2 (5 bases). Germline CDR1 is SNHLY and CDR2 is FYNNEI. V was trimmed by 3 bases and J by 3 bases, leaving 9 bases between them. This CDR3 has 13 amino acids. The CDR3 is CASSERASYEQYF. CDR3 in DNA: TGTGCCAGCAGTGAGAGGGCTAGCTACGAGCAGTACTTC.

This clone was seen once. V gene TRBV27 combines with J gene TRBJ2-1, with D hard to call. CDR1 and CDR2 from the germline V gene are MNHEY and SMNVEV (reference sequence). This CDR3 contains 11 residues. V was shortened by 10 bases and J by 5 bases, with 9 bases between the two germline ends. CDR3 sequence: CATQSNNEQFF. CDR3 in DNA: TGTGCCACCCAATCGAACAATGAGCAGTTCTTC.

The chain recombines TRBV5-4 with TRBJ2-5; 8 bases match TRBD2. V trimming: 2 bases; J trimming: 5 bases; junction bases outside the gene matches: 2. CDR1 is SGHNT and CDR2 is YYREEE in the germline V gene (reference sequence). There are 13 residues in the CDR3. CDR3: CASSFGGAETQYF. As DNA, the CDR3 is TGTGCCAGCAGCTTCGGGGGGGCGGAGACCCAGTACTTC.

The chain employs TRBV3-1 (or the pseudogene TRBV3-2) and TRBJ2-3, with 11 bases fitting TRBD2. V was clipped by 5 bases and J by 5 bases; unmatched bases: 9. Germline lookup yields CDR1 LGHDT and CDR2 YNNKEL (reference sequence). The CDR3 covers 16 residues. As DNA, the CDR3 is TGTGCCAGCAGCAAAATTAGCGGGGGGGCCCAAGATACGCAGTATTTT. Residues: CASSKISGGAQDTQYF.

The CDR3 DNA sequence: TGTGCCAGCTCGGCCGTAGATCGCCCGGACGAGCAGTACTTC. Protein product: CASSAVDRPDEQYF. The chain links TRBV18 to TRBJ2-7; no clear D. Germline lookup yields CDR1 KGHSH and CDR2 LQKENI. Trimming removed 6 bases at V and 5 bases at J, with 17 bases between. CDR3 size: 14 residues.

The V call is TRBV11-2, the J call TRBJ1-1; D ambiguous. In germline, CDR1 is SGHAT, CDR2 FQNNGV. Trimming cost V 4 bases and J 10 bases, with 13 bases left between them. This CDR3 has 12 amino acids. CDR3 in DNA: TGTGCCAGCAGCTCCCTACGACATGCAGCTTTCTTT. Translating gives CASSSLRHAAFF. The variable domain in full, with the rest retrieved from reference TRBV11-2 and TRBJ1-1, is EAGVAQSPRYKIIEKRQSVAFWCNPISGHATLYWYQQILGQGPKLLIQFQNNGVVDDSQLPKDRFSAERLKGVDSTLKIQPAKLEDSAVYLCASSSLRHAAFFGQGTRLTVV.

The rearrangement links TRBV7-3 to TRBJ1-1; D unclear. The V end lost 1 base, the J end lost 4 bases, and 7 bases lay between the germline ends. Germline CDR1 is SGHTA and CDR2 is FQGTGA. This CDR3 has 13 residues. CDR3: CASSLMRSTEAFF. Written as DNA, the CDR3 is TGTGCCAGCAGCTTAATGAGGAGCACTGAAGCTTTCTTT.

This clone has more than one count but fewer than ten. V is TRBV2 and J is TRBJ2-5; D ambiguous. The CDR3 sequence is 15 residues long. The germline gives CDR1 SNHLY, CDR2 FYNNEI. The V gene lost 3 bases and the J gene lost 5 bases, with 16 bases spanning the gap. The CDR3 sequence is CASSDHRPIGETQYF. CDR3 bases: TGTGCCAGCAGTGACCACCGCCCCATCGGGGAGACCCAGTACTTC.

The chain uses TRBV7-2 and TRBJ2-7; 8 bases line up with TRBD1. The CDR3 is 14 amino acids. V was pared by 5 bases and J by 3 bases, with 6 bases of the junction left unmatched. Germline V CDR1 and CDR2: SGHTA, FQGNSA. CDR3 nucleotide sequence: TGTGCCAGCAGCATAGGACAGGGTCTCTACGAGCAGTACTTC. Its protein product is CASSIGQGLYEQYF.

The CDR3 sequence: CASSPTGQVNTEAFF. The CDR3 DNA follows: TGTGCCAGCAGTCCCACGGGACAGGTGAACACTGAAGCTTTCTTT. The V and J genes are TRBV28 and TRBJ1-1, with TRBD1 identical over 8 bases. The germline gives CDR1 MDHEN, CDR2 SYDVKM. Trimming at V came to 5 bases and at J to 0 bases, leaving 5 bases not matched to a gene. CDR3 length equals 15 residues.

CDR3 in DNA: TGTGCCAGTGGAGGGGACTATGGCTACACCTTC. Its protein is CASGGDYGYTF. The V call is TRBV19, the J call TRBJ1-2; TRBD1 might be the D (5 bases). The CDR3 consists of 11 residues. V lost 8 bases to trimming and J lost 3 bases, with 7 bases between them. CDR1 LNHDA and CDR2 SQIVND come from the germline V gene (reference sequence).

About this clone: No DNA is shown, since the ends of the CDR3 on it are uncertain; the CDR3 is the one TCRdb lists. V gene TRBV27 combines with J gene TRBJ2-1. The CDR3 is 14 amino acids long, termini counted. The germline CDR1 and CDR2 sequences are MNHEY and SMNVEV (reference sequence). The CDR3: CASSLGMGYEEQFF.

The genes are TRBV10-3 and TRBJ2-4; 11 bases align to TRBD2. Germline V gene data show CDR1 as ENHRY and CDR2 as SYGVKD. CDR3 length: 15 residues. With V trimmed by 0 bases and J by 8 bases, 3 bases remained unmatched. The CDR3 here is CAISESSGGADIQYF. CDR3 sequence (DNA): TGTGCCATCAGTGAGTCTAGCGGGGGGGCGGACATTCAGTACTTC.

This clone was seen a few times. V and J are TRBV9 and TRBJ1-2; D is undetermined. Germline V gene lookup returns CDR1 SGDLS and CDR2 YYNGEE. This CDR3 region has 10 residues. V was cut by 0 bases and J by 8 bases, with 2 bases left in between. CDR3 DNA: TGTGCCAGCAGCGTAGGCGGCTACACCTTC. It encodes CASSVGGYTF. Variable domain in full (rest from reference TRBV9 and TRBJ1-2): DSGVTQTPKHLITATGQRVTLRCSPRSGDLSVYWYQQSLDQGLQFLIQYYNGEERAKGNILERFSAQQFPDLHSELNLSSLELGDSALYFCASSVGGYTFGSGTRLTVV.

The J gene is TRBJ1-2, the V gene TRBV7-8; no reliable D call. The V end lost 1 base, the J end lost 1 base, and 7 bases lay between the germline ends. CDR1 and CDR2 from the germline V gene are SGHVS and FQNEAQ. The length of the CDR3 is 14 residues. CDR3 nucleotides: TGTGCCAGCAGCTTAGTAGGCGGTAACTATGGCTACACCTTC. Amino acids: CASSLVGGNYGYTF.

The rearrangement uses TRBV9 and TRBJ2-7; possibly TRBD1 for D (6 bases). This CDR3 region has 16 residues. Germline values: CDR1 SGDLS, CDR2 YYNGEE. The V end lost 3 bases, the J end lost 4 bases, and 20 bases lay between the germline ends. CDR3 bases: TGTGCCAGCAGCGCGGACCCGGGCAGGGGTGTTTACGAGCAGTACTTC. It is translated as CASSADPGRGVYEQYF.

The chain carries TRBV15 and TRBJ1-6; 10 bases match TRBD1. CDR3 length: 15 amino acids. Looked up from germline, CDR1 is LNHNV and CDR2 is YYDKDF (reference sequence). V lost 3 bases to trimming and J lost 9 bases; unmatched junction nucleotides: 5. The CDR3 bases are TGTGCCACCAGCAGCCTGGGACAGGGGAGTTCACCCCTCCACTTT. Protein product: CATSSLGQGSSPLHF.

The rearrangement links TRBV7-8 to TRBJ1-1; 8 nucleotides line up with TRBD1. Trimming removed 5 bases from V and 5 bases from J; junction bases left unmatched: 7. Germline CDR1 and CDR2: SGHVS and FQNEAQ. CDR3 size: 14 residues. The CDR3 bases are TGTGCCAGCAGCCGTACCAGGGGGCAGACTGAAGCTTTCTTT. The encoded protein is CASSRTRGQTEAFF.

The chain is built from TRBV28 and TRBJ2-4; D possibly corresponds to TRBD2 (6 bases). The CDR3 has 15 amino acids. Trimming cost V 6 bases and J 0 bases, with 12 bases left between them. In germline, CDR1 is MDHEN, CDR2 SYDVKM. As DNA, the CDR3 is TGTGCCAGCAGGGGAGGAATAGTAGCCAAAAACATTCAGTACTTC. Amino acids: CASRGGIVAKNIQYF.

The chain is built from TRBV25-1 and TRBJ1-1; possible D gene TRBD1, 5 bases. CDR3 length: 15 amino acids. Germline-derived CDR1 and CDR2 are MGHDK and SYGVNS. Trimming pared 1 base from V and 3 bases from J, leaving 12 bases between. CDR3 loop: CASSELGGTYTEAFF. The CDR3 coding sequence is TGTGCCAGCAGTGAATTGGGGGGGACCTACACTGAAGCTTTCTTT. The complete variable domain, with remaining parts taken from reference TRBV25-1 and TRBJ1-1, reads EADIYQTPRYLVIGTGKKITLECSQTMGHDKMYWYQQDPGMELHLIHYSYGVNSTEKGDLSSESTVSRIRTEHFPLTLESARPSHTSQYLCASSELGGTYTEAFFGQGTRLTVV.

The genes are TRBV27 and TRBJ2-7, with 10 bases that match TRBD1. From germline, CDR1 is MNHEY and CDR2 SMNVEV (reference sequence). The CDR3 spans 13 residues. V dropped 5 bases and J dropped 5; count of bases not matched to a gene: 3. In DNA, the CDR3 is TGTGCCAGCAGTGACGGGACAGGGGACGAGCAGTACTTC. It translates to CASSDGTGDEQYF.

The DNA of the CDR3 is TGTGCCACCAGTGATTACCGGGCCCCTGGCTACACCTTC. Amino acids: CATSDYRAPGYTF. The V call is TRBV24-1, the J call TRBJ1-2, with D uncertain. Germline CDR1 KGHDR, CDR2 SFDVKD. The CDR3 runs to 13 residues. V lost 2 bases and J lost 7, with 10 bases in between.